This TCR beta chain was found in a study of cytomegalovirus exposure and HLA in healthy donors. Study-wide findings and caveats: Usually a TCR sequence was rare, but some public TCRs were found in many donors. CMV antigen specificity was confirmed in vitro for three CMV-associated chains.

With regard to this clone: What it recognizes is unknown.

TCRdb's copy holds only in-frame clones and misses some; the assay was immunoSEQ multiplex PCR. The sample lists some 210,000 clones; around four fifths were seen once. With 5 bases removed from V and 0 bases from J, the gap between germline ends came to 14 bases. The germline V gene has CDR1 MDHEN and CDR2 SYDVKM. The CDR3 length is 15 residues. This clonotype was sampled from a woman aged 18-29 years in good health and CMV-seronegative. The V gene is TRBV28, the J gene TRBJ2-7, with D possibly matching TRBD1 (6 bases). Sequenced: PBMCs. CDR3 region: CASSDPAGDSYEQYF. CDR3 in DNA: TGTGCCAGCAGTGATCCCGCAGGGGACTCCTACGAGCAGTACTTC. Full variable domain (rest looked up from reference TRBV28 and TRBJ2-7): DVKVTQSSRYLVKRTGEKVFLECVQDMDHENMFWYRQDPGLGLRLIYFSYDVKMKEKGDIPEGYSVSREKKERFSLILESASTNQTSMYLCASSDPAGDSYEQYFGPGTRLTVT.